Listed here are 12 T cell receptor beta chains from one sample, sequenced in a study of CD8+ T cells in alopecia areata. RNA extraction and reverse transcription yielded cDNA as sequencing template. Profiling relied on immunoSEQ multiplex PCR, and the TCRdb table lists in-frame clones only, not all of them. The sample includes 110,000 to 150,000 clones, 50% to 65% seen only once; the top ten take 15%. Treatment denoted: oral pan-JAK inhibitor, 5-10 mg twice daily. Source: CD8+ T cells sorted from blood, taken at week 4, from a patient treated with tofacitinib. All receptors come from a human donor with alopecia areata.

This chain joins TRBV27 and TRBJ2-3; D perhaps matches TRBD2 (6 bases). V lost 7 bases, J lost 2 bases, and 19 bases lay in between. This CDR3 is 16 amino acids long. Germline CDR1 MNHEY, CDR2 SMNVEV (reference sequence). In nucleotides, the CDR3 is TGTGCCAGCACACTCTGGGGGGACCGACACACAGATACGCAGTATTTT. Protein sequence: CASTLWGDRHTDTQYF.

This chain links TRBV6-5 with TRBJ1-2; D not resolved. Trimming took off 0 bases at V and 8 bases at J, with 13 bases between the two ends. This CDR3 contains 14 residues. CDR1 and CDR2 from the germline V gene are MNHEY and SVGAGI. The CDR3 DNA reads TGTGCCAGCAGTTACTCGAAGGTTTTTGAGGGCTACACCTTC. Translating it yields CASSYSKVFEGYTF.

The chain couples TRBV6-5 to TRBJ2-1, with D uncertain. This CDR3 region has 12 residues. CDR1 and CDR2 (germline): MNHEY, SVGAGI. V was shortened by 2 bases and J by 7 bases, with 6 bases between the two germline ends. The CDR3 nucleotides read TGTGCCAGCAGTTACGGGGAAAATGAGCAGTTCTTC. This gives the protein CASSYGENEQFF.

This clone was observed a few times. The V call is TRBV9, the J call TRBJ1-6, with TRBD1 as a possible D gene (6 bases). The CDR3 runs 17 residues. Looked up from germline, CDR1 is SGDLS and CDR2 is YYNGEE. V dropped 1 base and J dropped 0 bases, with 11 bases sitting between them. Here the CDR3 DNA reads TGTGCCAGCAGCGTAAAAGACAGGACCTCCTATAATTCACCCCTCCACTTT. Amino acid sequence: CASSVKDRTSYNSPLHF.

The sample holds one count of this clone. The chain has TRBV5-1 and TRBJ2-1; D ambiguous. The CDR3 has 14 residues. CDR1 and CDR2 from the germline V gene are SGHRS and YFSETQ. Deletions cut 5 bases from V and 3 bases from J, with 12 bases between. CDR3 loop: CASRGPPDYNEQFF. In DNA form, the CDR3 reads TGCGCCAGCAGGGGCCCCCCCGACTACAATGAGCAGTTCTTC.

The J gene is TRBJ1-6, the V gene TRBV4-3; D not certain. The CDR3 sequence is 15 residues long. Germline V lookup: CDR1 LGHNA, CDR2 YSLEER. Trimming shortened V by 1 base and J by 10 bases, and 14 bases separated the two germline ends. CDR3 nucleotide sequence: TGCGCCAGCAGCCAAGTCCCCAGCGGAGACTCACCCCTCCACTTT. Translating gives CASSQVPSGDSPLHF.

The chain links TRBV30 to TRBJ2-2; D tentatively reads TRBD1 or TRBD2 (7 bases each). Trimming stripped 8 bases from V and 1 base from J, with 20 bases between. CDR1 and CDR2 from the germline V gene are GTSNPN and SVGIG (reference sequence). CDR3 length: 16 amino acids. The CDR3 nucleotides are TGTGCCCGGGGGGACAGTCGGTTCGGGAACACCGGGGAGCTGTTTTTT. Protein: CARGDSRFGNTGELFF.

The chain has TRBV4-3 and TRBJ2-5, with D possibly TRBD1 on 5 matching bases. Trimming took 0 bases from V and 5 from J, leaving 7 bases between them. Germline V gene lookup returns CDR1 LGHNA and CDR2 YSLEER. The CDR3 totals 13 residues. In DNA form, the CDR3 reads TGCGCCAGCAGCCAAGAGTGGGGCGAGACCCAGTACTTC. This gives the protein CASSQEWGETQYF.

Only a few counts were recorded for this clone. The chain joins TRBV5-6 to TRBJ2-1; the D gene is possibly TRBD1 (5 bases). The CDR3 totals 14 residues. Trimming left V 0 bases short and J 6 bases short, with 10 bases between. CDR1 SGHDT and CDR2 YYEEEE come from the germline V gene. The CDR3 DNA is TGTGCCAGCAGCTTGGCCCCCAGGGCCAATGAGCAGTTCTTC. Residues: CASSLAPRANEQFF.

The CDR3 is CASREGLVSGANVLTF. The DNA for the CDR3 is TGTGCCAGCAGAGAGGGACTTGTCTCTGGGGCCAACGTCCTGACTTTC. V usage is TRBV27 and J usage is TRBJ2-6, with a weak D call TRBD2 (6 bases). Germline CDR1 MNHEY, CDR2 SMNVEV (reference sequence). The length of the CDR3 is 16 residues. V dropped 6 bases and J dropped 0 bases, with 12 bases sitting between them.

This clone was observed a few times. The chain employs TRBV11-2 and TRBJ2-1; 7 bases map to TRBD2. J gave up 1 base and V 8 bases, and 5 bases lay outside the gene matches. Germline loops: CDR1 SGHAT, CDR2 FQNNGV. The CDR3 totals 14 residues. The DNA of the CDR3 is TGTGCCAGCGAATGGGGGGGGTCCTACAATGAGCAGTTCTTC. Amino acid sequence: CASEWGGSYNEQFF.

This clone was observed a single time. The chain couples TRBV9 to TRBJ1-2; D perhaps matches TRBD1 (5 bases). The CDR3 is 14 amino acids. The V end lost 6 bases, the J end lost 5 bases, and 17 bases lay between the germline ends. The germline V gene encodes CDR1 SGDLS and CDR2 YYNGEE. The CDR3 DNA is TGTGCCAGCACTACGGAGGGGTTCGGGTATGGCTACACCTTC. This encodes CASTTEGFGYGYTF. Together with reference TRBV9 and TRBJ1-2, the CDR3 gives the full variable domain: DSGVTQTPKHLITATGQRVTLRCSPRSGDLSVYWYQQSLDQGLQFLIQYYNGEERAKGNILERFSAQQFPDLHSELNLSSLELGDSALYFCASTTEGFGYGYTFGSGTRLTVV.